One and the same sample provided the 18 T cell receptor beta chains below, sequenced in a study of OX40 agonist ivuxolimab in advanced cancers. TCRdb's copy holds only in-frame clones and misses some; the assay was immunoSEQ multiplex PCR. Among 50,000 or so clones, roughly 88% were seen once, and the ten largest hold roughly 0.67%. The specimen comprised CD4+ or CD8+ T cells sorted from blood, sampled in a trial of the OX40 agonist ivuxolimab. These receptor sequences come from an adult with an advanced solid tumor such as melanoma, head and neck, liver or kidney cancer.

This chain uses TRBV19 with TRBJ2-2; 12 nucleotides match TRBD2. The length of the CDR3 is 15 residues. CDR1 is LNHDA and CDR2 is SQIVND in the germline V gene (reference sequence). V lost 7 bases to trimming and J lost 5 bases; unmatched junction nucleotides: 5. The CDR3: CASKTSGSLTGELFF. In DNA, the CDR3 is TGTGCCAGTAAGACTAGCGGGAGTTTGACCGGGGAGCTGTTTTTT.

The CDR3 sequence is CASSLGGTDLPNYGYTF. As DNA, the CDR3 is TGCGCCAGCAGCTTGGGGGGGACGGATTTACCTAACTATGGCTACACCTTC. V gene TRBV5-1 combines with J gene TRBJ1-2; the D gene is possibly TRBD1 (5 bases). The CDR3 totals 17 residues. The V and J ends lost 0 bases and 0 bases respectively, with 15 bases between them. Germline CDR1 SGHRS, CDR2 YFSETQ.

This clone appeared a single time. J is TRBJ2-3 and V is TRBV6-1, with D perhaps being TRBD1 or TRBD2 (6 bases each). The CDR3 has 12 amino acids. V was trimmed by 7 bases and J by 5 bases, leaving 10 bases between them. Per germline, CDR1 MNHNS and CDR2 SASEGT. CDR3 region: CASIRGGDTQYF. CDR3 nucleotide sequence: TGTGCCAGCATCAGGGGAGGAGATACGCAGTATTTT.

V and J are TRBV27 and TRBJ2-7; 8 positions agree with TRBD1. V lost 7 bases and J lost 5; bases outside the gene matches: 10. Germline V CDR1 and CDR2: MNHEY, SMNVEV (reference sequence). This CDR3 is 14 amino acids long. This chain's CDR3 is CASNYPAGGNEQYF. CDR3 in DNA: TGTGCCAGCAACTACCCCGCAGGGGGCAACGAGCAGTACTTC.

V is TRBV28 and J is TRBJ2-5, with a weak D call TRBD1 (5 bases). V lost 5 bases to trimming and J lost 1 base, with 8 bases between them. The CDR3 extends over 13 amino acids. From germline, CDR1 is MDHEN and CDR2 SYDVKM. The DNA of the CDR3 is TGTGCCAGCAGTCACAGGATCCAAGAGACCCAGTACTTC. It encodes CASSHRIQETQYF.

The rearrangement joins TRBV11-3 to TRBJ2-7, with D maybe TRBD1 (5 bases). The V gene lost 1 base and the J gene lost 2 bases, with 6 bases spanning the gap. The CDR3 is 13 amino acids. Germline V gene data show CDR1 as SGHNT and CDR2 as YENEEA. CDR3 protein: CASSLGRAYEQYF. The CDR3 DNA follows: TGTGCCAGCAGCTTAGGCAGGGCCTACGAGCAGTACTTC.

The genes are TRBV6-1 and TRBJ2-7; 9 bases are a match to TRBD1. The CDR3 totals 14 residues. The junction had 3 bases not matched to a gene; V was cut back by 6 bases and J by 0 bases. The germline CDR1 and CDR2 sequences are MNHNS and SASEGT. The CDR3 nucleotides are TGTGCCAGCAGCCGACAGGGGGACTCCTACGAGCAGTACTTC. This codes for CASSRQGDSYEQYF.

The rearrangement joins TRBV2 to TRBJ2-2; 10 nucleotides align to TRBD1. CDR1 SNHLY and CDR2 FYNNEI come from the germline V gene. This CDR3 spans 15 amino acids. V shed 3 bases and J 4 bases; nucleotides not matched to a gene: 2. As DNA, the CDR3 is TGTGCCAGCAGTGAGAGGACAGGGGGCACCGGGGAGCTGTTTTTT. Encoded protein: CASSERTGGTGELFF.

The chain uses TRBV7-2 and TRBJ2-3; TRBD2 matches at 8 bases. This CDR3 is 15 amino acids long. The germline CDR1 and CDR2 sequences are SGHTA and FQGNSA. J was trimmed by 0 bases and V by 5 bases; bases with no gene match: 4. The chain's CDR3 is CASSMTSVSTDTQYF. The DNA for the CDR3 is TGTGCCAGCAGCATGACTAGCGTGAGCACAGATACGCAGTATTTT.

The CDR3 region has the DNA TGTGCCAGCAGCCTCTTCGGGGAGACCCAGTACTTC. Its translation is CASSLFGETQYF. The J gene is TRBJ2-5, the V gene TRBV7-8; D gene ambiguous. This CDR3 contains 12 residues. Trimming took 5 bases from V and 5 from J, leaving 9 bases between them. The germline V gene encodes CDR1 SGHVS and CDR2 FQNEAQ.

The J gene is TRBJ2-7, the V gene TRBV4-1; 7 nucleotides agree with TRBD2. CDR3 length: 14 amino acids. The germline V gene encodes CDR1 MGHRA and CDR2 YSYEKL. V gave up 0 bases and J gave up 9 bases; unmatched junction bases: 8. The CDR3 nucleotides are TGCGCCAGCAGCCAAGATAAGGTTCCGGGGGGGCAGTACTTC. This encodes CASSQDKVPGGQYF.

The rearrangement joins TRBV6-5 to TRBJ2-7; D unclear. This CDR3 region has 15 residues. With 9 bases removed from V and 0 bases from J, the gap between germline ends came to 18 bases. Germline V gene sequence: CDR1 MNHEY, CDR2 SVGAGI. CDR3 nucleotides: TGTGCCAGTAAGAAGATCCCTCGCACCTCCTACGAGCAGTACTTC. Amino acid sequence: CASKKIPRTSYEQYF.

This clone occurred once. V gene TRBV2 combines with J gene TRBJ1-5, with a tentative D call TRBD1 (5 bases). V was trimmed by 6 bases and J by 5 bases, leaving 14 bases between them. The CDR3 spans 14 residues. Germline lookup yields CDR1 SNHLY and CDR2 FYNNEI. The DNA for the CDR3 is TGTGCCAGCAGCCCCGGGAGGGGTGATCAGCCCCAGCATTTT. The encoded protein is CASSPGRGDQPQHF.

A note on this clone: At one of its ends the junction is not consistent with the germline gene, which may arise from a read error. V is TRBV19 and J is TRBJ2-1; D possibly matches TRBD1 or TRBD2 (6 bases each). Germline CDR1 reads LNHDA; CDR2 reads SQIVND (reference sequence). The CDR3 totals 14 residues. CDR3 DNA: TGTGCCAGTTCGACAGGCCGACTAGTTCCATACCGGCTCTTC. Amino acid sequence: CASSTGRLVPYRLF.

The gene calls are TRBV9 and TRBJ2-7, with D perhaps TRBD1 or TRBD2 (6 bases each). The germline V and J ends were trimmed by 0 bases and 2 bases, with 9 bases remaining between them. CDR3 length: 14 residues. Germline assignment: CDR1 SGDLS and CDR2 YYNGEE. CDR3 amino acids: CASSVAGEAYEQYF. The CDR3 region has the DNA TGTGCCAGCAGCGTAGCAGGGGAGGCCTACGAGCAGTACTTC.

The chain combines TRBV28 with TRBJ2-6; 13 bases line up with TRBD2. CDR1 and CDR2 (germline): MDHEN, SYDVKM. Trimming took 6 bases from V and 0 from J; bases not matched to a gene: 8. The CDR3 totals 19 residues. In DNA, the CDR3 is TGTGCCAGCAGCCGACTAGCGGGAGGTTCCCTCTCTGGGGCCAACGTCCTGACTTTC. As protein: CASSRLAGGSLSGANVLTF.

As DNA, the CDR3 is TGTGCCAGCAGCCAAGTCGGAGGGGAGACCCAGTACTTC. Protein sequence: CASSQVGGETQYF. The chain uses TRBV14 and TRBJ2-5; tentatively, D is TRBD2 (6 bases). Per the germline V gene, CDR1 is SGHDN and CDR2 is FVKESK. The CDR3 spans 13 residues. With 1 base removed from V and 5 bases from J, the gap between germline ends came to 8 bases. Drawing the rest from reference TRBV14 and TRBJ2-5, the complete variable domain is EAGVTQFPSHSVIEKGQTVTLRCDPISGHDNLYWYRRVMGKEIKFLLHFVKESKQDESGMPNNRFLAERTGGTYSTLKVQPAELEDSGVYFCASSQVGGETQYFGPGTRLLVL.

This clone was observed a few times. The chain uses TRBV19 and TRBJ1-1; TRBD1 might be the D (5 bases). CDR1 LNHDA and CDR2 SQIVND come from the germline V gene (reference sequence). V shed 7 bases and J shed 5 bases, with 14 bases lying between them. The CDR3 runs 13 residues. CDR3 loop: CASTLRGGTEAFF. The CDR3 bases are TGTGCCAGTACCTTACGGGGGGGTACTGAAGCTTTCTTT. The whole variable domain, remainder taken from reference TRBV19 and TRBJ1-1, is DGGITQSPKYLFRKEGQNVTLSCEQNLNHDAMYWYRQDPGQGLRLIYYSQIVNDFQKGDIAEGYSVSREKKESFPLTVTSAQKNPTAFYLCASTLRGGTEAFFGQGTRLTVV.